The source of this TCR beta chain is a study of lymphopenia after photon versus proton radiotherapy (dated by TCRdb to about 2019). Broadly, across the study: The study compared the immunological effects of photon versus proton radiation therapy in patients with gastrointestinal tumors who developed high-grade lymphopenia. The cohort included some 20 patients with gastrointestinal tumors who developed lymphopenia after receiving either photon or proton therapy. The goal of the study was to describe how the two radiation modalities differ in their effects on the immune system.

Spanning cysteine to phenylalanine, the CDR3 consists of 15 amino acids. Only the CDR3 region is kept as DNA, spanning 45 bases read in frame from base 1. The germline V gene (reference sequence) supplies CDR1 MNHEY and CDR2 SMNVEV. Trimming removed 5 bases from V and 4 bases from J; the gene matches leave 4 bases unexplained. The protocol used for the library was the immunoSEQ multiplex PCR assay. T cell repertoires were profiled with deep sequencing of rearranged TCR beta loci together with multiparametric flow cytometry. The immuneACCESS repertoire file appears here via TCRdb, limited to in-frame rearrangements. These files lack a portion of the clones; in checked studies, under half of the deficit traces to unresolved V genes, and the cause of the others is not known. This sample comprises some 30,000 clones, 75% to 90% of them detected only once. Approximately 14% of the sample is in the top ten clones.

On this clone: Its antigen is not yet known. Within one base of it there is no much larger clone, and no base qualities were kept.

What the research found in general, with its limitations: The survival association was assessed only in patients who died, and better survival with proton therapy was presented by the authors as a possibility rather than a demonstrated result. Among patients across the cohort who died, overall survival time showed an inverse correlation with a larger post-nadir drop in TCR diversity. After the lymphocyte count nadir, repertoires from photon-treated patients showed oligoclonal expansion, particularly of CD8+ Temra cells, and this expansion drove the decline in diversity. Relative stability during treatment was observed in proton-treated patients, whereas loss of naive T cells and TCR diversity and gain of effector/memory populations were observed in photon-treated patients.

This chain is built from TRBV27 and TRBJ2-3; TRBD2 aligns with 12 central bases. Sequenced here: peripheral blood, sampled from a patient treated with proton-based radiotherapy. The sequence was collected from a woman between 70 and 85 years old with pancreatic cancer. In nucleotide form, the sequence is TGTGCCAGCAGTCTACTAGCGGGAGGCTCAGATACGCAGTATTTT. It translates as CASSLLAGGSDTQYF.